This TCR beta chain was sequenced for a study of blood T cells in healthy people across ages. Whole-study findings and limits: Estimated diversity, derived from one million T cells, was regarded as an underestimate.

Trimming cost V 4 bases and J 6 bases; bases outside gene matches: 3. The CDR3 totals 13 residues. Germline-derived CDR1 and CDR2 are MNHNY and SVGAGI (reference sequence). This clonotype was counted many times. The target antigen is unknown. Each donor was a healthy Caucasian individual from Russia, aged about 6 to 95. Each donor supplied about 9.6 milliliters of peripheral blood. A J-beta primer mix and a sample-barcoded 5' primer were used in a second PCR of about 7 to 11 cycles. With 12 random nucleotides, a template-switch adaptor tagged each individual cDNA molecule. TCRdb recomputed calls from the 5' RACE reads with MiXCR, one row per CDR3 protein. The data contain around 1,700,000 distinct CDR3 sequences, 28% of them seen just once; the ten biggest clones take up 7.7%.

The TCR was taken from a woman aged 25-40 years in good health. Sequencing used blood. The J gene is TRBJ2-7, the V gene TRBV6-6, with TRBD1 identical over 10 bases. The CDR3, as DNA: TGTGCCAGCAGTTCCGGGACAGGGGCCGAGCAGTACTTC. Its protein product is CASSSGTGAEQYF.